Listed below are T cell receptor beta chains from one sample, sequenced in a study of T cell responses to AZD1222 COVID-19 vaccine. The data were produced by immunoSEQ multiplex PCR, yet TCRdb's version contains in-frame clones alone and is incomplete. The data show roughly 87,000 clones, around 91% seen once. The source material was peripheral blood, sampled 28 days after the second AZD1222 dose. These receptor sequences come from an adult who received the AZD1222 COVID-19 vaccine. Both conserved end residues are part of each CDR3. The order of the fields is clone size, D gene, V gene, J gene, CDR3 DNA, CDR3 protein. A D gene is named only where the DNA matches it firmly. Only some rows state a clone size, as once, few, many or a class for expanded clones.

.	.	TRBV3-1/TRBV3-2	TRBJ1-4	TGTGCCAGCAGCCAATTAGGAAAACTGTTTTTT	CASSQLGKLFF
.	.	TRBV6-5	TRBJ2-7	TGTGCCACCTCCCCAGGGGGGTCCTACGAGCAGTACTTC	CATSPGGSYEQYF
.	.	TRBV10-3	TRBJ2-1	TGTGCCATCAGTGATCGTGACTCCTACAATGAGCAGTTCTTC	CAISDRDSYNEQFF
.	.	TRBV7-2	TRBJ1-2	TGTGCCAGCAGCTTATTTGGGACGGCCCCCTCCGGCTACACCTTC	CASSLFGTAPSGYTF
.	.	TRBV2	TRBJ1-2	TGTGCCAGCAGTTGGAGGGGGGATGGCTACACCTTC	CASSWRGDGYTF
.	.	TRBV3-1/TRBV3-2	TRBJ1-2	TGTGCCAGCAGCGACCGGGCCCCCGCAAGGGGCTACACCTTC	CASSDRAPARGYTF
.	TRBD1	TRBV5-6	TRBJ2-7	TGTGCCAGCAGCGAACCGACAGGGTCCGAGCAGTACTTC	CASSEPTGSEQYF
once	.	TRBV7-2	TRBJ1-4	TGTGCCAGCAGCTTGAGGCGGACCTATAATGAAAAACTGTTTTTT	CASSLRRTYNEKLFF
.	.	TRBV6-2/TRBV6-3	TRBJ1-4	TGTGCCAGCCGCCGGGGGGCGAAAGGAAATGAAAAACTGTTTTTT	CASRRGAKGNEKLFF
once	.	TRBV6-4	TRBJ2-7	TGTGCCAGCAGTGACTCCTTAACCCGACCGGGACTCTCCTACGAGCAGTACTTC	CASSDSLTRPGLSYEQYF
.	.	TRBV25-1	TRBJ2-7	TGTGCCAGCAGTTTTCTAAGCGAGCAGTACTTC	CASSFLSEQYF
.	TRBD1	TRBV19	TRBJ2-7	TGTGCCAGTCGCGGACAGGGGGTTGACTACGAGCAGTACTTC	CASRGQGVDYEQYF
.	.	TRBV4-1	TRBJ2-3	TGCGCCAGCAGCCATATCCGGGATACGCAGTATTTT	CASSHIRDTQYF
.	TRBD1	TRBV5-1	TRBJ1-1	TGCGCCAGCAGCCACGGCGTGGGGGGGACAGCAGACACTGAAGCTTTCTTT	CASSHGVGGTADTEAFF
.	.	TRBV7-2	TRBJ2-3	TGTGCCAGCAGCCTAACCTCGTGGGGCACAGATACGCAGTATTTT	CASSLTSWGTDTQYF
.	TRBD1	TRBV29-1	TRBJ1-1	TGCAGCGTCGACAGGGGCGGGGGAGCTTTCTTT	CSVDRGGGAFF
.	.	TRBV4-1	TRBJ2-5	TGCGCCAGCAGCCAATTAACCAGGGGAGAGGAGACCCAGTACTTC	CASSQLTRGEETQYF
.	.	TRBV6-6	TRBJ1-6	TGTGCCAGCAGTTACGAGGGGGTGACACCCCTCCACTTT	CASSYEGVTPLHF
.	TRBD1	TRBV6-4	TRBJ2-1	TGTGCCAGCAGTACGGCAGGGGGTTCAGGTGAGCAGTTCTTC	CASSTAGGSGEQFF
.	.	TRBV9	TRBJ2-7	TGTGCCAGCAGCGTCGGGACGCCTACCTACGAGCAGTACTTC	CASSVGTPTYEQYF
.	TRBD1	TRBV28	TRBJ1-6	TGTGCCAGCAGCTCCGGACAGGGTAATAATTCACCCCTCCACTTT	CASSSGQGNNSPLHF
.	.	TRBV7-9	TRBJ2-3	TGTGCCAGCAGCCAGAGGGTATCGGGGGCCACAGATACGCAGTATTTT	CASSQRVSGATDTQYF
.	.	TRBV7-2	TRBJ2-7	TGTGCCAGCAGCTTATCGTCGGACAGCCCCTACGAGCAGTACTTC	CASSLSSDSPYEQYF
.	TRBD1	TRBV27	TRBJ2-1	TGTGCCAGCCTCCAGATCGGGACAGGGTTCGATGAGCAGTTCTTC	CASLQIGTGFDEQFF
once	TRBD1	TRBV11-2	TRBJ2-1	TGTGCCAGCAGACTAGGAAGAGGGACAGGGTTAAGGGTGCAGTTCTTC	CASRLGRGTGLRVQFF
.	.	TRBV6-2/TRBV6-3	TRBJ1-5	TGTGCCAGCAGCGAGGAGGGTCTGGGGAATCAGCCCCAGCATTTT	CASSEEGLGNQPQHF
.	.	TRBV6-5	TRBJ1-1	TGTGCCAGCAGCCGGGACCCGAACACTGAAGCTTTCTTT	CASSRDPNTEAFF
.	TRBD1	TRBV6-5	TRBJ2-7	TGTGCCAGCAGGGGTTGGGACAGGGGACGCGAGCAGTACTTC	CASRGWDRGREQYF
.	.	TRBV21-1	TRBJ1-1	TGTGCCAGCAGCAAGGGTACCTACTGGGTTTCGTGGACTGAAGCTTTCTTT	CASSKGTYWVSWTEAFF
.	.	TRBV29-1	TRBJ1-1	TGCAGCGTAAACAGGAGAACTGAAGCTTTCTTT	CSVNRRTEAFF
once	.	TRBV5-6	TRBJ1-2	TGTGCCAGCAGCTTGGCTGGGCCCTATGGCTACACCTTC	CASSLAGPYGYTF
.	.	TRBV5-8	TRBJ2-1	TGTGCCAGCAGCTTGAGGGGGGACTCCTACAATGAGCAGTTCTTC	CASSLRGDSYNEQFF
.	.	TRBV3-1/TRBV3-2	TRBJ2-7	TGTGCCAGCAGCCAAGCCGGGGGGCTCTCCTACGAGCAGTACTTC	CASSQAGGLSYEQYF
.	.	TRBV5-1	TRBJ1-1	TGCGCCAGCAGCTCGACGGGGGGCACTGAAGCTTTCTTT	CASSSTGGTEAFF
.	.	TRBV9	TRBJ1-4	TGTGCCAGCAGCGCAGTGACAGGCCGCGGAGAAAAACTGTTTTTT	CASSAVTGRGEKLFF
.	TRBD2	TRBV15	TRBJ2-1	TGTGCCACCAGCAGAGATCCCGGGGGGGACAATGAGCAGTTCTTC	CATSRDPGGDNEQFF
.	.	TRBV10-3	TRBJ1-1	TGTGCCATCAGTTCAGGGGAAACTGAAGCTTTCTTT	CAISSGETEAFF
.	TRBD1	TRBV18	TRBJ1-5	TGTGCCAGCTCACCATATCCAGGGGGGGATCAGCCCCAGCATTTT	CASSPYPGGDQPQHF
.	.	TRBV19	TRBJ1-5	TGTGCCAGTAGTAACCCCACTCGGGGGGGGAGCAATCAGCCCCAGCATTTT	CASSNPTRGGSNQPQHF
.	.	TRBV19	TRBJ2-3	TGTGCCAGTACCCGGGGTGGGGGAAGAGATACGCAGTATTTT	CASTRGGGRDTQYF